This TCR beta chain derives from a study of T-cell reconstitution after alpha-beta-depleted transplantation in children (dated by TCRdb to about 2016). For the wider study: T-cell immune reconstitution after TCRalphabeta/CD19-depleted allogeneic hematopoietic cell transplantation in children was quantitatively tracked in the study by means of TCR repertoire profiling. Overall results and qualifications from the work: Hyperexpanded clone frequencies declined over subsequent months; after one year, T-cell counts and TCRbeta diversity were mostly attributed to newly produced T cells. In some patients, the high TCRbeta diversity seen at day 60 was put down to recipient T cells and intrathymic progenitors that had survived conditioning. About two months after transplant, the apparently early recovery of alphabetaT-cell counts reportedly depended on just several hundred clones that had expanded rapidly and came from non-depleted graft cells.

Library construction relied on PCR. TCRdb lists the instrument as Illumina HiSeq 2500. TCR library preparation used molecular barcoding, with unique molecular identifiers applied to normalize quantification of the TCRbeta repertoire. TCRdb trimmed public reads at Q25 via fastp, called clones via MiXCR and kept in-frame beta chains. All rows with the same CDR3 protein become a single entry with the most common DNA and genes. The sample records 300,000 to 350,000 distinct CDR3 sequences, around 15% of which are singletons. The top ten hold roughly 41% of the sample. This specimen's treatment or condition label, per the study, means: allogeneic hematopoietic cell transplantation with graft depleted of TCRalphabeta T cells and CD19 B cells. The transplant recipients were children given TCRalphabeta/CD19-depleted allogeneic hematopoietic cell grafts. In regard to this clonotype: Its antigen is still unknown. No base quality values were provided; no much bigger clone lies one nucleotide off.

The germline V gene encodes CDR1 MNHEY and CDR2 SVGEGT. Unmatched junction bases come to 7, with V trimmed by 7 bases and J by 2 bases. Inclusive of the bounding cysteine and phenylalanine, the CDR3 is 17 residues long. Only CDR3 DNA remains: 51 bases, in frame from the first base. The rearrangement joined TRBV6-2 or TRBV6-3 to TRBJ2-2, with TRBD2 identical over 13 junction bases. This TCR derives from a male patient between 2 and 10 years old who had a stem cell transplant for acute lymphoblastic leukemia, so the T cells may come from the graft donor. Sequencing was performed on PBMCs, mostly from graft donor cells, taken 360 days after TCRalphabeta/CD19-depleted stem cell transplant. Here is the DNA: TGTGCCAGCACCTGGACTAGCGGGAGTGTTAACACCGGGGAGCTGTTTTTT. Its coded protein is CASTWTSGSVNTGELFF.